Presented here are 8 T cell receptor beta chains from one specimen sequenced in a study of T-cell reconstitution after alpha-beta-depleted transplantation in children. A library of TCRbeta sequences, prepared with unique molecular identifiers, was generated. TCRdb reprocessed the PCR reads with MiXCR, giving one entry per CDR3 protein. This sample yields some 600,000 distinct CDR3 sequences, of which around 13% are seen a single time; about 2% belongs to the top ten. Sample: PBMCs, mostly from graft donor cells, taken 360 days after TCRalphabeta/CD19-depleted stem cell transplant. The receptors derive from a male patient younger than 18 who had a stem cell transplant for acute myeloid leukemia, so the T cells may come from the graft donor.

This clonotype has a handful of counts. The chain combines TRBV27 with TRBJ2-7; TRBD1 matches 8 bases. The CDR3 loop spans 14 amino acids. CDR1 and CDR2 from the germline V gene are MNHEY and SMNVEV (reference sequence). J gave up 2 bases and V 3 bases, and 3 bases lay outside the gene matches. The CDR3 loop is CASSFQGATYEQYF. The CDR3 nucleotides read TGTGCCAGCAGTTTTCAGGGGGCCACCTACGAGCAGTACTTC.

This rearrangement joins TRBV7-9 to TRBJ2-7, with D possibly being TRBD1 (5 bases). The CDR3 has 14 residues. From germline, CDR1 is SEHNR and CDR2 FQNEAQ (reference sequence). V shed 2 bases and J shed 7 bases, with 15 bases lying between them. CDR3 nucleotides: TGTGCCAGCAGCTTATTAGGGGTTCCGGATGAGCAGTACTTC. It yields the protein CASSLLGVPDEQYF.

The CDR3 DNA reads as TGTGCCAGCAGTTTACCATCAGGACTAGCGGGATGGTCTTCCTACAATGAGCAGTTCTTC. Encoded protein: CASSLPSGLAGWSSYNEQFF. The chain combines TRBV28 with TRBJ2-1, with 12 bases matching TRBD2. V lost 2 bases to trimming and J lost 1 base; unmatched junction nucleotides: 12. The CDR3 runs to 20 residues. Germline CDR1 reads MDHEN; CDR2 reads SYDVKM.

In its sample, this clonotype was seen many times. In nucleotides, the CDR3 is TGCAGTGCTACACCGGGACTTTTAAATTACGAGCAGTACTTC. Translation gives CSATPGLLNYEQYF. The rearrangement joins TRBV20-1 to TRBJ2-7; the D gene is possibly TRBD2 (6 bases). V shed 4 bases and J shed 4 bases, with 17 bases lying between them. CDR3 size: 14 residues. Germline CDR1 reads DFQATT; CDR2 reads SNEGSKA (reference sequence).

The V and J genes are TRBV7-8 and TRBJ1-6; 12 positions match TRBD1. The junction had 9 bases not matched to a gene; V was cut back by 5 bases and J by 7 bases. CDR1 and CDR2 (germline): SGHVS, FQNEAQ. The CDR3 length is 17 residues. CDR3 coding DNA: TGTGCCAGCAGCCCCCTGGGACAGGGGGCGAGCAATTCACCCCTCCACTTT. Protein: CASSPLGQGASNSPLHF.

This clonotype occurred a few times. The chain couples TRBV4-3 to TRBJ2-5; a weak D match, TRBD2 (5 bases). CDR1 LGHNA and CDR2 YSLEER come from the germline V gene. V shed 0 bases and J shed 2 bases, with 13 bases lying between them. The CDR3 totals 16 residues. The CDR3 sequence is CASSQDPSGGQETQYF. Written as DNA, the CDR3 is TGCGCCAGCAGCCAAGATCCAAGCGGAGGACAAGAGACCCAGTACTTC.

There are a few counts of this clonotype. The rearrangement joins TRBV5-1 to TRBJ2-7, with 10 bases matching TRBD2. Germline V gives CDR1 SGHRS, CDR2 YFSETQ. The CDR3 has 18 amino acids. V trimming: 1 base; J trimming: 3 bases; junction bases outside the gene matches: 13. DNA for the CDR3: TGCGCCAGCAGCTTGAAGGTCCTAGCGGGAGTAAGGGACTACGAGCAGTACTTC. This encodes CASSLKVLAGVRDYEQYF.

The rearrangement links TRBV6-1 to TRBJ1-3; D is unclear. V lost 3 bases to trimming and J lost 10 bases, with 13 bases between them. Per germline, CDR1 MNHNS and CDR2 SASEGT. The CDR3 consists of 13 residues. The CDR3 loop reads CASSDHHGKTIYF. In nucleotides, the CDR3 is TGTGCCAGCAGTGATCACCATGGGAAGACCATATATTTT.